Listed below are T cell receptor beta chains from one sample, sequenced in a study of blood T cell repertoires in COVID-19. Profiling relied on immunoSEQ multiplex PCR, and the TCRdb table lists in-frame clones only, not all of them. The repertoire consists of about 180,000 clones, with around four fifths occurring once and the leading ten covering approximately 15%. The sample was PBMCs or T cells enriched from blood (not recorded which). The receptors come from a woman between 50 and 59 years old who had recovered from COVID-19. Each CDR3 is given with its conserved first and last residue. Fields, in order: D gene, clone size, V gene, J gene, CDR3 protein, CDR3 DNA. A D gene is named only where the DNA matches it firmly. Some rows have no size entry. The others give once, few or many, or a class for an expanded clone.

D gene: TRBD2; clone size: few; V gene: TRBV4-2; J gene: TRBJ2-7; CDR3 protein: CASSQPTSGRPGEQYF; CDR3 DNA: TGTGCCAGCAGCCAGCCAACTAGCGGGAGGCCAGGCGAGCAGTACTTC
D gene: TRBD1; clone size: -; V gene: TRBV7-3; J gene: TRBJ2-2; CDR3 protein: CASSRGQGAGELFF; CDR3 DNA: TGTGCCAGCAGCCGCGGCCAGGGGGCCGGGGAGCTGTTTTTT
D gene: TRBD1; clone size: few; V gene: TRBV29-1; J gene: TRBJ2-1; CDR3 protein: CSVTRDSNEQFF; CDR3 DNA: TGCAGCGTAACCCGGGACAGCAATGAGCAGTTCTTC
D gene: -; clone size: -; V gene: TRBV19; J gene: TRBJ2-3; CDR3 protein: CASRQDTTDTQYF; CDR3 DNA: TGTGCCAGCAGACAGGACACCACAGATACGCAGTATTTT
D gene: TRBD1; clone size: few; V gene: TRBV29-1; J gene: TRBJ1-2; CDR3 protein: CSVDTGGDGYTF; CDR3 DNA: TGCAGCGTTGACACAGGGGGCGATGGCTACACCTTC
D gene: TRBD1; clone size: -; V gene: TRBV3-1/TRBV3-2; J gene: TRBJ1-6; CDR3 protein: CASSLRDSDGGTPLHF; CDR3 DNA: TGTGCCAGCAGCCTTAGGGACAGCGACGGAGGGACACCCCTCCACTTT
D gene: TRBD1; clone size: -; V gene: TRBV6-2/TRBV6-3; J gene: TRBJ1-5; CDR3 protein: CASSPYGQGGYSNQPQHF; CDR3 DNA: TGTGCCAGCAGTCCCTACGGGCAGGGGGGTTATAGCAATCAGCCCCAGCATTTT
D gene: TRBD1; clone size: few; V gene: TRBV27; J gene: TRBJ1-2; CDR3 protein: CASSYRTGVGGYTF; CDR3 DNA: TGTGCCAGCAGTTATAGGACAGGGGTTGGTGGCTACACCTTC
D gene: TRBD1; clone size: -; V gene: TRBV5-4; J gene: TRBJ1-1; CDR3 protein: CASSRYEGAGTEAFF; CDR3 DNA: TGTGCCAGCAGCCGATACGAGGGGGCAGGAACTGAAGCTTTCTTT
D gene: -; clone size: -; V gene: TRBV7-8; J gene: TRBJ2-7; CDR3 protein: CASSLDSGGHHPLWYEQYF; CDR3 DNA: TGTGCCAGCAGCTTAGATAGCGGCGGGCACCATCCCCTCTGGTACGAGCAGTACTTC
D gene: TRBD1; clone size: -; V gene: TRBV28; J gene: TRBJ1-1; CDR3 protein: CASSTGQGFMNTEAFF; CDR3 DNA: TGTGCCAGCAGTACCGGACAGGGTTTCATGAACACTGAAGCTTTCTTT
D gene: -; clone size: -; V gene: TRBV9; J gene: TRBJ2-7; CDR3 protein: CASSLSGYPDEQYF; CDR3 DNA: TGTGCCAGCAGTCTTTCAGGGTATCCCGACGAGCAGTACTTC
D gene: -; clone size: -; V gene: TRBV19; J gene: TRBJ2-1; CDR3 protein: CASRTIGLASNEQFF; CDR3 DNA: TGTGCCAGTAGGACGATAGGGCTAGCGTCGAATGAGCAGTTCTTC
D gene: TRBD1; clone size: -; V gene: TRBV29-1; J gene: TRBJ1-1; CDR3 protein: CSVSGDRGPGTEAFF; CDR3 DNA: TGCAGCGTCTCGGGGGACAGGGGGCCGGGCACTGAAGCTTTCTTT
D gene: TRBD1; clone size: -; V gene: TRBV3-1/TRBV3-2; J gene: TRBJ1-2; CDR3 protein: CASRGPANYGYTF; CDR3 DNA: TGTGCCTCCAGGGGGCCGGCTAACTATGGCTACACCTTC
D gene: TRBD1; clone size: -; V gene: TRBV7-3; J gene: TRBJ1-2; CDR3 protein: CASSLQGGTGYGYTF; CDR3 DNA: TGTGCCAGCAGCTTGCAGGGGGGAACCGGCTATGGCTACACCTTC
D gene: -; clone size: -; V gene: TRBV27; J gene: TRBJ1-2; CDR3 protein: CASSPRGPNYGYTF; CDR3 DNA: TGTGCCAGCAGTCCCCGGGGTCCGAACTATGGCTACACCTTC
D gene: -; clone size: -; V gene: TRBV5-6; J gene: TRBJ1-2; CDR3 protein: CASSLAARGYGYTF; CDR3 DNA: TGTGCCAGCAGCTTGGCGGCCAGGGGATATGGCTACACCTTC
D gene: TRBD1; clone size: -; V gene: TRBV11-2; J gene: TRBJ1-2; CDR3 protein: CASSPGTEYGYTF; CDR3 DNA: TGTGCCAGCAGCCCAGGGACAGAATATGGCTACACCTTC
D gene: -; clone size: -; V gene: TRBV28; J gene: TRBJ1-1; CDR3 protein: CASRYRDEAFF; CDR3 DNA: TGTGCCAGCAGATACAGGGATGAAGCTTTCTTT
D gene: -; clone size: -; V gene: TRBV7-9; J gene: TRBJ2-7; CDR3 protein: CASSSPFWGGGFYEQYF; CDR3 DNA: TGTGCCAGCAGCTCCCCCTTTTGGGGAGGCGGTTTCTACGAGCAGTACTTC
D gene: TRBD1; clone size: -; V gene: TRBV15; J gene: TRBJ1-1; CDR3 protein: CATGDRGMFSEAFF; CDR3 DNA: TGTGCCACCGGGGACAGGGGAATGTTTTCAGAAGCTTTCTTT
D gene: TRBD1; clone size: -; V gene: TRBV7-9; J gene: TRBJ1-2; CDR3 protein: CASSVTGYQSYTF; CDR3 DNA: TGTGCCAGCAGCGTGACAGGGTATCAGAGCTACACCTTC
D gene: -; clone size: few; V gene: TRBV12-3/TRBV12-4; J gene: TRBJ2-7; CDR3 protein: CASSYSSYEQYF; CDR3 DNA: TGTGCCAGCAGTTATAGCTCCTACGAGCAGTACTTC
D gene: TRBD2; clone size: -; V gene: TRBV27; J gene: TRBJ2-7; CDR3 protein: CASSPAPLAGGEYF; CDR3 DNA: TGTGCCAGCAGTCCAGCCCCCCTAGCGGGAGGAGAATACTTC
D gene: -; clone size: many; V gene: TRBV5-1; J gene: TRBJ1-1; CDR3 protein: CASSLDGLNTEAFF; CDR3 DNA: TGCGCCAGCAGCTTGGACGGGTTGAACACTGAAGCTTTCTTT
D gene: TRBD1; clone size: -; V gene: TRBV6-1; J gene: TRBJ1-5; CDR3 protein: CASSEDRRHQPQHF; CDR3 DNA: TGTGCCAGCAGTGAGGACAGGAGACATCAGCCCCAGCATTTT
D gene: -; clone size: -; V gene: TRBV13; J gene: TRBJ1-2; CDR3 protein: CASSPVPLTGAPEDGYTF; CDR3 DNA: TGTGCCAGCAGCCCCGTCCCACTAACAGGTGCGCCTGAGGATGGCTACACCTTC
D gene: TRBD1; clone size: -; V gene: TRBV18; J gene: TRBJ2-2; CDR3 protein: CASSLFRQGSLQNTGELFF; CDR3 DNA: TGTGCCAGCTCACTATTCCGACAGGGGTCTCTTCAAAACACCGGGGAGCTGTTTTTT
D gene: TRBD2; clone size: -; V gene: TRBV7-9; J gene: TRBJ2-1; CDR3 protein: CASSAGLASTYNEQFF; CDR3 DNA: TGTGCCAGCAGCGCAGGACTAGCGTCTACCTACAATGAGCAGTTCTTC
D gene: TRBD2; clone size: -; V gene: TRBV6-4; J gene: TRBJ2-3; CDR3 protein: CASSESGGGTDTQYF; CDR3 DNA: TGTGCCAGCAGTGAGAGCGGGGGGGGGACAGATACGCAGTATTTT
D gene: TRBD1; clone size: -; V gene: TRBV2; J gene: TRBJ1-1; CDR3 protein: CASLRDRGREAFF; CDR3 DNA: TGTGCCAGCCTCCGGGACAGGGGAAGAGAAGCTTTCTTT
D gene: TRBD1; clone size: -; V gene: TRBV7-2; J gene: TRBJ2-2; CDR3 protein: CASSPTQGSGTGELFF; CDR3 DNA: TGTGCCAGCAGCCCAACACAGGGGTCGGGCACCGGGGAGCTGTTTTTT
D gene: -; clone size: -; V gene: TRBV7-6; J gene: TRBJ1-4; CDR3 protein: CASSRLQGPYEKLFF; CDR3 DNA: TGTGCCAGCAGCCGCCTACAGGGTCCCTATGAAAAACTGTTTTTT
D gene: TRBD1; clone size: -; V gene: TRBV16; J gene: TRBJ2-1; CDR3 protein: CASSPGQGRQFF; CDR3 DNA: TGTGCCAGCAGCCCCGGACAGGGTCGGCAGTTCTTC
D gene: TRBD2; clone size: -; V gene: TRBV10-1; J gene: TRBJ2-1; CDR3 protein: CASSPTRGALNEQFF; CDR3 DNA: TGCGCCAGCAGCCCTACGCGGGGGGCCCTCAATGAGCAGTTCTTC
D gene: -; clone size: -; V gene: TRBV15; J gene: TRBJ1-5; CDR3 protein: CATSTMDRPYQPQHF; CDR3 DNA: TGTGCCACCAGCACCATGGACAGACCTTATCAGCCCCAGCATTTT
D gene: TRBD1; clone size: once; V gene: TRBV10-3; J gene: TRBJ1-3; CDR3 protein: CATLGQLSSGNTIYF; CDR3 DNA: TGTGCCACCCTGGGACAGCTCTCCTCTGGAAACACCATATATTTT
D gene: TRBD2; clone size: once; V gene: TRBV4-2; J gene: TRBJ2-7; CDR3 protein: CASSQDTSGRSYEQYF; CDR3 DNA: TGTGCCAGCAGCCAGGATACTAGCGGGAGATCCTACGAGCAGTACTTC
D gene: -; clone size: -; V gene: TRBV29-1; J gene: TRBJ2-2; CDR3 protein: CSVAYQWTVNTGELFF; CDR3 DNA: TGCAGCGTGGCGTACCAATGGACAGTTAACACCGGGGAGCTGTTTTTT
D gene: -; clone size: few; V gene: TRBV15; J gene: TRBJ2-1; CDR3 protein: CATSRTVGTYNEQFF; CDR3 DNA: TGTGCCACCAGCAGGACAGTAGGAACCTACAATGAGCAGTTCTTC
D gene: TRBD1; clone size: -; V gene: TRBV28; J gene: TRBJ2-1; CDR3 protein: CASSPTGTGGGGEQFF; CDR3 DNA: TGTGCCAGCAGTCCCACCGGGACAGGGGGCGGCGGTGAGCAGTTCTTC